This TCR beta chain was sequenced in a study of shared clonotypes between healthy human individuals. Overall study findings and caveats: Only blood samples were collected, and tissue repertoires likely differ. Represented diversity (both genetic and exposure-history) was limited by the small number of donors.

Several immunoSEQ plates held equal portions of the genomic DNA taken from each subset. Produced via immunoSEQ multiplex PCR; TCRdb's table is partial and in-frame only. The sample carries about 2.3 million clones, roughly 93% recorded once. The CDR3 has 15 amino acids. Germline loops: CDR1 MNHNY, CDR2 SVGAGI (reference sequence). Trimming cost V 5 bases and J 5 bases; bases outside gene matches: 6. Concerning this clone: Its cognate antigen is unknown.

The source is a man younger than 35 in good health. Some clones in this sample may be carry-over from other donors' samples. The rearrangement links TRBV6-6 to TRBJ2-2; 9 bases are a match to TRBD1. Sequencing was carried out using naive CD4+ T cells from PBMCs. Described subset: CD45RA+ positively selected. CDR3 region: CASSGPGQGTGELFF. DNA for the CDR3: TGTGCCAGCAGTGGACCGGGACAGGGTACCGGGGAGCTGTTTTTT.